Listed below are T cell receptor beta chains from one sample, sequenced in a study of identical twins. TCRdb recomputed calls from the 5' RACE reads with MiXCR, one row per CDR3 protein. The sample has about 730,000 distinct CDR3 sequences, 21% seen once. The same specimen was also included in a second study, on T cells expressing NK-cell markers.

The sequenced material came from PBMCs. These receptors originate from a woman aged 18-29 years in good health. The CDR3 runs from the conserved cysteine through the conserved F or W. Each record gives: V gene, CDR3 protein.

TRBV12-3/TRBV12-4 CASTLGSAENQPQHF
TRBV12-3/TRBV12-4 CASSFQYRVYGYTF
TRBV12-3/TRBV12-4 CASRDRGLAEETQYF
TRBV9 CASSVGETLRRQYF
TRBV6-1 CASTARGWNTEAFF
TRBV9 CASSVGAGGVYEQYF
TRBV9 CASSVARDSSYEQYF
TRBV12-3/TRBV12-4 CASSWMESSYEQYF
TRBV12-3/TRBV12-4 CASGRFQNTEAFF
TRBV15 CTTSDGPLYNEQFF
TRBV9 CASSVWRGGSTDTQYF
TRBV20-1 CSASIASYEQYF
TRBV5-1 CASSPEVLGSYNEQFF
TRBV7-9 CASSGRRGADIQYF
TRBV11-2 CASSPPGGLRLGTDTQYF
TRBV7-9 CASSFPMGEQYF
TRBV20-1 CSASGAPGGHYEQYF
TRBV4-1 CASSQERPRVGYGNIQYF
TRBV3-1 CASSLRDRGRFGANVLTF
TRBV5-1 CASSLVRGQGAKAFF
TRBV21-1 CASSRSNRGRGTEAFF
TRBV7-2 CASSPIFHEQYF
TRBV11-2 CASANGGLVGVNEQFF
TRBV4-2 CASSQGAASGAHQETQYF
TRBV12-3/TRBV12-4 CASSLDLLIDTQYF
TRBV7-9 CATGSENYGYTF
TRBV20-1 CSANSGDSYNEQFF
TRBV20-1 CSARGPWGSGANVLTF
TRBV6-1 CASRLGDQAYEQYF
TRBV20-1 CSARAQLNTEAFF
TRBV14 CASSQVQEQYF
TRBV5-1 CASSLYGPGRASDTQYF
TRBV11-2 CASSYGQGLDEQYF
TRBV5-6 CASSFGQALRAFF
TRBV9 CASSVATTGADTQYF
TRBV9 CASSSLIQGSEAFF
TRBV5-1 CASSLDLAGALGEQFF
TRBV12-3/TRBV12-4 CASSRDADYGYTF
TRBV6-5 CASSHGTNEQFF
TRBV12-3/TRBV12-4 CASSLGGIGPYNEQFF
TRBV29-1 CSSRERPPEETQYF
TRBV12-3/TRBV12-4 CASSHPQGGNYGYTF
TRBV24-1 CATSDSGIGHEQFF